These 29 T cell receptor beta chains were sequenced from one sample in a study of tumor-infiltrating lymphocytes in primary liver carcinoma. Synthesis of TCR beta cDNA was carried out from about 540 ng total RNA with a constant-region primer. Libraries for TCR beta were built through three nested multiplex PCR rounds, which together made up a slightly modified ARM-PCR procedure. The first two PCR rounds used TRBV1-TRBV30 forward primers with a C-beta reverse primer, roughly 10 cycles each. TCRdb reanalysed the multiplex PCR reads using MiXCR and keeps one entry per CDR3 protein. Counted here are 95,000 to 100,000 distinct CDR3 sequences, about 63% occurring once; the ten biggest clones make up about 12%. Joint extraction of RNA and DNA used 20-30 mg of bulk tissue that was unsorted. Sequenced sample: liver tumor tissue from sampling region 2. Subset indicated: tumor region T2, inferior pole. The receptor source for this set is a woman aged 60-75 years with primary liver carcinoma and hepatitis B virus infection.

As regards this clonotype: Just one base apart from a much larger clone, this may be a read error. The CDR3 bases are TGTGCCGGCAGCCCCGGGACAGGGGAGTTGCCCCAGCATTTT. Protein sequence: CAGSPGTGELPQHF. The chain links TRBV5-5 to TRBJ1-5, with TRBD1 matching 10 bases. Germline loops: CDR1 SGHKS, CDR2 YYEKEE (reference sequence). This CDR3 region has 14 residues.

There are many counts of this clonotype. V and J are TRBV5-6 and TRBJ2-1, with D possibly matching TRBD2 (6 bases). Germline-derived CDR1 and CDR2 are SGHDT and YYEEEE. The CDR3 consists of 17 residues. V was pared by 4 bases and J by 0 bases, with 17 bases between. The DNA for the CDR3 is TGTGCCAGCAGCACGGCCGGGACTTCGAGCTCCTACAATGAGCAGTTCTTC. Its translation is CASSTAGTSSSYNEQFF.

About this clonotype: At one end, the junction sequence differs from germline, possibly due to a read error. This chain connects TRBV12-3 or TRBV12-4 to TRBJ2-5; no clear D. The CDR3 is 11 amino acids. This CDR3 reads CTSSLRETQYF. CDR3 DNA sequence: TGTACCAGCAGCTTACGGGAGACCCAGTACTTC.

V and J are TRBV2 and TRBJ1-5, with 7 bases lining up with TRBD1. V dropped 5 bases and J dropped 6; count of bases not matched to a gene: 4. The CDR3 has 13 amino acids. The germline CDR1 and CDR2 sequences are SNHLY and FYNNEI. This CDR3 is CASSTQGGQPQHF. Here the CDR3 DNA reads TGTGCCAGCAGTACCCAGGGGGGTCAGCCCCAGCATTTT.

The rearrangement joins TRBV5-1 to TRBJ2-5; D is unresolved. V gave up 0 bases and J gave up 6 bases, with 15 bases separating them. The CDR3 is 15 residues long. Germline V gene lookup returns CDR1 SGHRS and CDR2 YFSETQ. The CDR3 region has the DNA TGCGCCAGCAGCTTGGAAGGCAGTCATCAAAAGACCCAGTACTTC. Translation gives CASSLEGSHQKTQYF.

This clonotype has a handful of counts. J is TRBJ1-2 and V is TRBV28; D may be TRBD1 (5 bases). The ends were cut back, 6 bases at V and 1 base at J, with 9 bases in the middle. The CDR3 has 13 amino acids. Germline CDR1 is MDHEN and CDR2 is SYDVKM. CDR3 nucleotide sequence: TGTGCCAGCAGGGGGCCGGGTAACTATGGCTACACCTTC. Protein product: CASRGPGNYGYTF.

In the case of this clonotype: One base away lies a much larger clone, so this may be a sequencing read error. This chain uses TRBV5-1 with TRBJ2-7; D unresolved. Trimming pared 2 bases from V and 7 bases from J, leaving 16 bases between. This CDR3 region has 14 residues. CDR1 and CDR2 (germline): SGHRS, YFSETQ. CDR3 sequence reads: CASSLRDGLGEQYF. The CDR3 DNA sequence: TGCGCCAGCAGCTTAAGGGATGGCCTGGGTGAGCAGTACTTC.

As concerns this clonotype: A junction boundary mismatches the germline segment, possibly from a read error. The chain is built from TRBV12-3 or TRBV12-4 and TRBJ2-7; TRBD1 might be the D (5 bases). The CDR3 consists of 13 residues. This CDR3 is CANSLSDKLEQYF. The CDR3 nucleotides read TGTGCCAACAGTTTATCGGACAAGCTCGAGCAATACTTC.

Regarding this clonotype: As the CDR3 is not closed by the conserved phenylalanine or tryptophan, this likely results from a read error. The DNA is omitted, as the CDR3 cannot be located on it reliably, and the CDR3 follows TCRdb's listing. The chain combines TRBV14 with TRBJ2-7; the table's D gene call, TRBD1, was not cross checked with the DNA. Termini included, the CDR3 measures 14 amino acids. CDR1 is SGHDN, CDR2 FVKESK, per germline. CDR3 sequence: CASSHQSTGGEQYL.

Comments on this clonotype: Given the absence of the conserved phenylalanine or tryptophan at the CDR3 end, a read error is likely. The V call is TRBV11-3, the J call TRBJ1-1; 7 bases agree with TRBD1. The CDR3 has 16 amino acids. Germline CDR1 is SGHNT and CDR2 is YENEEA. Trimming removed 1 base from V and 10 bases from J; junction bases left unmatched: 15. DNA for the CDR3: TGTGCCAGCAGCTTAGTTCCCAGTTACGCTCAGGGGGGAGCTTTCTCT. Translating gives CASSLVPSYAQGGAFS.

About this clonotype itself: One base away lies a much larger clone, so this may be a sequencing read error. The chain couples TRBV28 to TRBJ2-5; D might be TRBD1 or TRBD2, each matching 5 bases. CDR1 MDHEN and CDR2 SYDVKM come from the germline V gene. The CDR3 is made up of 11 amino acids. The DNA for the CDR3 is TGTGCCAGCAGTTGGGGGACCTACAGGAGCTTC. Amino acid sequence: CASSWGTYRSF.

Here the CDR3 reads CASIPTLVDRSTDTQYF. The CDR3 DNA reads as TGTGCCAGCATCCCAACACTAGTGGACCGTAGCACAGATACGCAGTATTTT. V and J are TRBV11-2 and TRBJ2-3, with D possibly being TRBD2 (5 bases). CDR1 and CDR2 (germline): SGHAT, FQNNGV. CDR3 length equals 17 residues. V was shortened by 7 bases and J by 0 bases, with 20 bases between the two germline ends.

As to this clonotype: One junction end does not reproduce the germline sequence, and a read error may be involved. CDR3 region: CPSSMDRDQPQHF. The CDR3 DNA follows: TGTCCCAGTAGTATGGACAGAGATCAGCCCCAGCATTTT. V gene TRBV19 combines with J gene TRBJ1-5; D possibly corresponds to TRBD1 (6 bases). In germline, CDR1 is LNHDA, CDR2 SQIVND (reference sequence). There are 13 residues in the CDR3.

With regard to this clonotype: A read error is possible here, since a much larger clone lies one base away. Since the CDR3 does not end with the conserved phenylalanine or tryptophan, this likely comes from a read error. The chain joins TRBV5-4 to TRBJ2-2; D is undetermined. The CDR3 runs to 17 residues. Trimming removed 4 bases from V and 6 bases from J, with 22 bases in between. CDR1 is SGHNT, CDR2 YYREEE, per germline (reference sequence). The CDR3 nucleotides read TGTGCCAGCAGCCTGCGAGGACGGCTTGTAGATCCCGGGGAGCTGTTTATT. It yields the protein CASSLRGRLVDPGELFI.

This clonotype was seen at least ten times. This chain joins TRBV30 and TRBJ1-4; 9 positions agree with TRBD1. Trimming at V came to 8 bases and at J to 6 bases, leaving 7 bases not matched to a gene. There are 13 residues in the CDR3. Germline CDR1 and CDR2: GTSNPN and SVGIG (reference sequence). CDR3 sequence: CARRTGADEKLFF. DNA of the CDR3: TGTGCCCGACGGACAGGGGCGGATGAAAAACTGTTTTTT.

Concerning this clonotype: Since a much larger clone is just one base distant, this may be a read error. The chain joins TRBV6-1 to TRBJ1-3, with 7 bases fitting TRBD1. Germline V gene lookup returns CDR1 MNHNS and CDR2 SASEGT. With 6 bases clipped from V and 2 bases from J, the junction kept 10 bases outside the gene matches. The CDR3 extends over 16 amino acids. The CDR3 region has the DNA TGTGCCAGCAGACCGGGACAGACTAACACTGGAAACACCATATATTTT. It specifies CASRPGQTNTGNTIYF.

This sequence joins TRBV10-3 and TRBJ2-7, with 12 bases matching TRBD1. The CDR3 extends over 13 amino acids. The germline CDR1 and CDR2 sequences are ENHRY and SYGVKD. Trimming removed 7 bases from V and 5 bases from J; junction bases left unmatched: 3. CDR3 sequence: CAIKGTGGDEQYF. CDR3 bases: TGTGCCATCAAAGGGACAGGGGGCGACGAGCAGTACTTC.

The chain couples TRBV11-2 to TRBJ2-3; perhaps TRBD2 as D (5 bases). The CDR3 covers 14 residues. Germline CDR1 SGHAT, CDR2 FQNNGV. The CDR3 is CGSSFGSGTDTQYF. In DNA form, the CDR3 reads TGTGGTAGCAGCTTTGGGAGTGGCACAGATACGCAGTATTTT. The whole variable domain, remainder taken from reference TRBV11-2 and TRBJ2-3, is EAGVAQSPRYKIIEKRQSVAFWCNPISGHATLYWYQQILGQGPKLLIQFQNNGVVDDSQLPKDRFSAERLKGVDSTLKIQPAKLEDSAVYLCGSSFGSGTDTQYFGPGTRLTVL.

In the case of this clonotype: Its ends do not fully match the called genes, so a read error is possible. The rearrangement uses TRBV6-5 and TRBJ1-1, with D tentatively TRBD1 (6 bases). There are 14 residues in the CDR3. Germline lookup yields CDR1 MNHEY and CDR2 SVGAGI. The CDR3 here is CASSYGTWNTEAFF. The DNA of the CDR3 is TGTGCCAGCAGTTACGGGACATGGAACACTGAAGCTTTCTTC.

A note on this clonotype: The conserved closing phenylalanine or tryptophan is absent in this CDR3, likely reflecting a read error. The gene calls are TRBV5-4 and TRBJ2-3, with D possibly being TRBD2 (6 bases). Germline V CDR1 and CDR2: SGHNT, YYREEE (reference sequence). Trimming removed 7 bases at V and 2 bases at J, with 20 bases between. This CDR3 contains 16 residues. The CDR3 sequence: CASVGGAPSATDTQYL. The CDR3 bases are TGTGCCAGCGTGGGGGGAGCGCCTTCGGCCACAGATACGCAGTATCTT.

This clonotype has just a few counts. One end of the junction is discordant with germline, which a read error may explain. The chain links TRBV11-3 to TRBJ2-1; 8 bases map to TRBD2. This CDR3 is 15 amino acids long. Germline lookup yields CDR1 SGHNT and CDR2 YENEEA. The CDR3 region is CASSSGTRGFNEQFF. DNA of the CDR3: TGTGCCAGCAGCTCCGGGACTAGAGGGTTCAATGAGCAATTCTTC.

A remark on this clonotype: Germline is not matched at one junction end, which may reflect a read error. The chain has TRBV11-1 and TRBJ2-2; D unresolved. Germline values: CDR1 SGHAT, CDR2 FQDESV (reference sequence). The CDR3 has 17 residues. The CDR3 DNA follows: TGTGCTAGCAGCGCCCGGCCATTCGTAGTTAACACCCGGGAGCTGTTTTTT. This gives the protein CASSARPFVVNTRELFF.

Note on this clonotype: The conserved phenylalanine or tryptophan is not found at the CDR3 terminus, so this likely reflects a read error. The V gene is TRBV10-3, the J gene TRBJ1-6; possibly TRBD1 for D (6 bases). The germline V gene encodes CDR1 ENHRY and CDR2 SYGVKD. The length of the CDR3 is 14 residues. This CDR3 reads CAISERTENSPLHS. The CDR3 DNA sequence: TGTGCCATTAGTGAGCGGACAGAAAATTCACCCCTCCACTCT.

This clonotype showed up just once. The CDR3, as DNA: TGTGCCAGTACGGAACTGGCTACCTACGAGCAGTACTTC. It encodes CASTELATYEQYF. J is TRBJ2-7 and V is TRBV6-2 or TRBV6-3, with D unclear. CDR1 is MNHEY and CDR2 is SVGEGT in the germline V gene. V lost 9 bases and J lost 2, with 14 bases in between. The CDR3 consists of 13 residues.

The V call is TRBV5-1, the J call TRBJ2-1, with 8 bases lining up with TRBD1. The CDR3 spans 14 residues. CDR1 SGHRS and CDR2 YFSETQ come from the germline V gene. Trimming took 7 bases from V and 9 from J; bases not matched to a gene: 12. The CDR3 spells CASVGGQGHGEQFF. CDR3 in DNA: TGCGCCAGCGTAGGAGGACAGGGTCATGGTGAGCAGTTCTTC. Supplemented by reference TRBV5-1 and TRBJ2-1, the full variable domain reads KAGVTQTPRYLIKTRGQQVTLSCSPISGHRSVSWYQQTPGQGLQFLFEYFSETQRNKGNFPGRFSGRQFSNSRSEMNVSTLELGDSALYLCASVGGQGHGEQFFGPGTRLTVL.

As for this clonotype: The CDR3 end shows no conserved phenylalanine or tryptophan, and so a read error is likely. The CDR3 coding sequence is TGTGCCACCAGCCAAGGGGGACTCGGCTCCTACGAGCAGTACCTC. Encoded protein: CATSQGGLGSYEQYL. The gene calls are TRBV4-2 and TRBJ2-7, with D possibly being TRBD1 or TRBD2 (6 bases each). This CDR3 has 15 residues. The germline CDR1 and CDR2 sequences are LGHNA and YNFKEQ.

Worth noting for this clonotype: A read error may produce the germline difference seen at one junction end. CDR3: CASSLFSTGNEQIF. CDR3 nucleotides: TGTGCCAGCAGTTTATTCTCTACTGGTAATGAGCAGATCTTC. The chain has TRBV28 and TRBJ2-1; D is unresolved. The CDR3 consists of 14 residues. Germline values: CDR1 MDHEN, CDR2 SYDVKM.

Of note for this clonotype: The germline gene is not matched at one end of the junction; a read error may be the cause. The CDR3, as DNA: TGTGCCAGCGGCTCCGGGCAGGGCCAAGAGGCCCAGTACTTC. It yields the protein CASGSGQGQEAQYF. The chain carries TRBV11-2 and TRBJ2-5, with D tentatively TRBD1 (5 bases). The CDR3 contains 14 residues. CDR1 and CDR2 from the germline V gene are SGHAT and FQNNGV.

This clonotype was counted at least ten times. J is TRBJ2-1 and V is TRBV28; D possibly corresponds to TRBD2 (6 bases). The CDR3 is 16 residues long. CDR1 is MDHEN, CDR2 SYDVKM, per germline. V shed 1 base and J shed 3 bases, with 13 bases lying between them. The CDR3, as DNA: TGTGCCAGCAGTTTATTAACCAGCGGGCGCTACAATGAGCAGTTCTTC. Amino acids: CASSLLTSGRYNEQFF. Full variable domain (missing parts from reference TRBV28 and TRBJ2-1): DVKVTQSSRYLVKRTGEKVFLECVQDMDHENMFWYRQDPGLGLRLIYFSYDVKMKEKGDIPEGYSVSREKKERFSLILESASTNQTSMYLCASSLLTSGRYNEQFFGPGTRLTVL.